The clone carrying this TCR beta chain occurred once. Authors' processing steps: Quantification of nucleated cells was approximated via reference gene primer amplification. Some clones are missing from TCRdb's copy, which holds only in-frame ones; the method was immunoSEQ multiplex PCR. The D gene and trimming were derived from the DNA, and the V and J assignments and clone size from that table. The sample contains 100,000 to 150,000 clones, 88% of which appear only once. These data are taken from a study of blood T cell repertoires in COVID-19. Study-level information: Sites in the United States, Italy and Spain provided acute and convalescent COVID-19 samples. Nucleic acid was either cDNA or gDNA, and it came from T cells, B-cell-depleted T cells, or PBMCs.

V was trimmed by 3 bases and J by 0 bases, leaving 12 bases between them. The CDR3 has 16 residues. Germline V gene sequence: CDR1 LNHDA, CDR2 SQIVND (reference sequence). This receptor was obtained from a man aged 65-85 years with active COVID-19. J is TRBJ1-5 and V is TRBV19; D gene unclear. The sample consisted of peripheral blood. The CDR3 DNA reads as TGTGCCAGTAGTATCTTAAGATCTAATAGCAATCAGCCCCAGCATTTT. This sequence encodes CASSILRSNSNQPQHF.